The 28 T cell receptor beta chains below all came from one sample that was sequenced in a study of T cell repertoires in cytomegalovirus infection (dated by TCRdb to the late 2010s). Their antigens remain unidentified. The instrument was an Illumina HiSeq 1500. The public reads were run again by TCRdb, first through fastp at Q25 and then through MiXCR, and only productive beta chains were kept. Rows with a matching CDR3 protein are joined into one entry that keeps the most common DNA and genes. The sample records approximately 910,000 distinct CDR3 sequences, 31% of which are singletons. About 14% of the sample is in the top ten clones. The intended sense of this specimen's treatment or condition label: in vitro stimulation with specific CMV peptide epitopes to enrich CMV-specific T cells. Sequencing used cultured CD8+ T cells from PBMCs, obtained from culture after CMV antigen stimulation. These receptors were collected from a human donor in good health (CMV status not recorded). Some clones in this sample may be carry-over from other donors' samples.

The chain is built from TRBV3-1 and TRBJ2-7, with D perhaps given as TRBD1 or TRBD2 (5 bases each). Trimming cost V 0 bases and J 1 base, with 10 bases left between them. This CDR3 is built from 15 residues. The germline CDR1 and CDR2 sequences are LGHDT and YNNKEL (reference sequence). The CDR3 DNA reads TGTGCCAGCAGCCAAGATCCGGGGACGTCCTACGAGCAGTACGTC. This translates into CASSQDPGTSYEQYV.

This clonotype was detected only a few times. The chain uses TRBV5-4 and TRBJ2-1; a weak D match, TRBD2 (6 bases). From germline, CDR1 is SGHNT and CDR2 YYREEE (reference sequence). The CDR3 covers 16 residues. Trimming removed 0 bases at V and 0 bases at J, with 10 bases between. The CDR3 is CASSLGGSGSYNEQFF. The CDR3 nucleotides read TGTGCCAGCAGCTTGGGAGGTAGCGGCTCCTACAATGAGCAGTTCTTC.

The chain recombines TRBV5-3 with TRBJ1-1; D is ambiguous. TRBV5-3 has ORF status, its function being uncertain. Between the trimmed V and J ends, which lost 8 bases and 1 base, there was a span of 18 bases. The CDR3 totals 15 residues. CDR3 sequence reads: CASSIGIGANTEAFF. The CDR3 nucleotides read TGTGCCAGCAGCATCGGGATAGGTGCGAACACTGAAGCTTTCTTT.

This clonotype was seen more than once but under ten times. The chain combines TRBV7-1 with TRBJ1-1; the D is unclear. TRBV7-1 belongs to the ORF category, with a function that is uncertain. V lost 3 bases and J 6 bases, leaving 14 bases between the germline ends. The length of the CDR3 is 14 residues. Here the CDR3 DNA reads TGTGCCAGCAGCTCTGAAGGACCCGGCGCTGAAGCTTTCTTT. Its protein is CASSSEGPGAEAFF.

This clonotype was seen more than once but under ten times. The V and J genes are TRBV12-3 or TRBV12-4 and TRBJ2-3; possible D gene TRBD2, 5 bases. The CDR3 has 15 residues. V lost 5 bases and J 5 bases, leaving 17 bases between the germline ends. CDR3 sequence reads: CASSPDGIEGDTQYF. The DNA for the CDR3 is TGTGCCAGCAGTCCGGACGGGATCGAGGGAGATACGCAGTATTTT.

In nucleotides, the CDR3 is TGCGCCAGCAGCCAAGAAGCGGACCAAGAGACCCAGTACTTC. This gives the protein CASSQEADQETQYF. The chain uses TRBV4-1 and TRBJ2-5; TRBD2 might be the D (5 bases). CDR1 and CDR2 (germline): MGHRA, YSYEKL. V lost 0 bases to trimming and J lost 0 bases, with 5 bases between them. The CDR3 totals 14 residues.

This clonotype was observed many times. The chain employs TRBV7-2 and TRBJ2-7; D possibly corresponds to TRBD1 (6 bases). The CDR3 loop spans 14 amino acids. Germline CDR1 reads SGHTA; CDR2 reads FQGNSA. Trimming left V 5 bases short and J 3 bases short, with 14 bases between. The CDR3 sequence: CASSIRDNHYEQYF. DNA for the CDR3: TGTGCCAGCAGCATCCGGGACAACCACTACGAGCAGTACTTC.

With regard to this clonotype: At one end the junction does not follow the germline gene, possibly because of a read error. This chain uses TRBV11-1 with TRBJ2-7; TRBD1 agrees at 9 bases. This CDR3 spans 15 amino acids. Germline CDR1 is SGHAT and CDR2 is FQDESV (reference sequence). CDR3 protein: CANSPGQGNSYEQYF. The DNA for the CDR3 is TGTGCCAACAGCCCGGGACAGGGCAACTCCTACGAGCAGTACTTC.

Only a few counts were recorded for this clonotype. The chain joins TRBV20-1 to TRBJ2-7; unclear D gene. Germline CDR1 and CDR2: DFQATT and SNEGSKA (reference sequence). The CDR3 loop spans 13 amino acids. V gave up 1 base and J gave up 3 bases, with 10 bases separating them. CDR3 protein: CSARVAPLYEQYF. The CDR3 bases are TGCAGTGCTAGAGTGGCACCGCTCTACGAGCAGTACTTC.

V usage is TRBV6-1 and J usage is TRBJ1-2; D ambiguous. CDR3 length: 17 amino acids. From germline, CDR1 is MNHNS and CDR2 SASEGT. V gave up 2 bases and J gave up 5 bases, with 21 bases separating them. CDR3 coding DNA: TGTGCCAGCAGTGAATGGTTGTGGGAAGCGTCGAATTATGGCTACACCTTC. It yields the protein CASSEWLWEASNYGYTF.

The sample holds many counts of this clonotype. V usage is TRBV6-6 and J usage is TRBJ2-5; a possible D gene is TRBD1 (6 bases). The CDR3 runs 14 residues. Per germline, CDR1 MNHNY and CDR2 SVGAGI (reference sequence). V was cut by 0 bases and J by 2 bases, with 7 bases left in between. The CDR3 coding sequence is TGTGCCAGCAGTTACTCTGGACAGCAAGAGACCCAGTACTTC. It codes for CASSYSGQQETQYF.

This chain connects TRBV4-1 to TRBJ2-7; 7 positions match TRBD1. Germline CDR1 and CDR2: MGHRA and YSYEKL. The CDR3 totals 16 residues. The ends lost 0 bases at V and 2 bases at J; junction bases unmatched: 7. For the CDR3, the DNA is TGCGCCAGCAGCCAAGAAGGCAGGGGGTATCCCTACGAGCAGTACTTC. This sequence encodes CASSQEGRGYPYEQYF.

V gene TRBV20-1 combines with J gene TRBJ2-7, with D maybe TRBD1 (6 bases). Trimming removed 1 base from V and 3 bases from J, with 16 bases in between. There are 15 residues in the CDR3. CDR1 is DFQATT, CDR2 SNEGSKA, per germline (reference sequence). In DNA form, the CDR3 reads TGCAGTGCTAGAGCACTAGAACAGGGAAACTACGAGCAGTACTTC. Residues: CSARALEQGNYEQYF.

This clonotype was picked up a small number of times. For the CDR3, the DNA is TGTGCCAGCAGCCCCCACCGAAACACCGGGGAGCTGTTTTTT. Residues: CASSPHRNTGELFF. The chain combines TRBV14 with TRBJ2-2; D gene ambiguous. V was cut by 4 bases and J by 2 bases, with 8 bases left in between. The CDR3 is 14 residues long. Germline V gene lookup returns CDR1 SGHDN and CDR2 FVKESK.

The rearrangement links TRBV10-1 to TRBJ2-7; D gene unclear. The germline gives CDR1 WNHNN, CDR2 SYGVQD (reference sequence). The V end lost 0 bases, the J end lost 5 bases, and 14 bases lay between the germline ends. This CDR3 contains 15 residues. CDR3 residues: CASSESMGILDEQYF. CDR3 DNA: TGCGCCAGCAGTGAGTCAATGGGAATCCTCGACGAGCAGTACTTC.

This clonotype was observed a handful of times. The CDR3 sequence: CASSPFEGLGGETQYF. The CDR3 DNA is TGTGCCAGCAGCCCCTTTGAGGGACTAGGGGGGGAGACCCAGTACTTC. The chain employs TRBV9 and TRBJ2-5; TRBD2 matches at 8 bases. Germline loops: CDR1 SGDLS, CDR2 YYNGEE. This CDR3 is built from 16 residues. Trimming took 4 bases from V and 5 from J; bases not matched to a gene: 13.

This clonotype has ten or more counts. This sequence joins TRBV12-3 or TRBV12-4 and TRBJ2-4; TRBD1 is a possible D gene (6 bases). CDR3 length equals 16 residues. Trimming pared 5 bases from V and 0 bases from J, leaving 14 bases between. The DNA of the CDR3 is TGTGCCAGCAGTCCAGACAGGCAACTAGCCAAAAACATTCAGTACTTC. As protein: CASSPDRQLAKNIQYF.

This clonotype was picked up a small number of times. The chain couples TRBV7-9 to TRBJ1-2, with 9 bases lining up with TRBD1. CDR1 and CDR2 from the germline V gene are SEHNR and FQNEAQ (reference sequence). With V trimmed by 5 bases and J by 8 bases, 12 bases remained unmatched. This CDR3 contains 15 residues. The CDR3 spells CASSGRTGASSGYTF. For the CDR3, the DNA is TGTGCCAGCAGCGGCCGGACAGGGGCCTCCTCCGGCTACACCTTC. Variable domain in full (rest from reference TRBV7-9 and TRBJ1-2): DTGVSQNPRHKITKRGQNVTFRCDPISEHNRLYWYRQTLGQGPEFLTYFQNEAQLEKSRLLSDRFSAERPKGSFSTLEIQRTEQGDSAMYLCASSGRTGASSGYTFGSGTRLTVV.

The chain carries TRBV7-6 and TRBJ2-4; D may be TRBD1 (7 bases). With 5 bases removed from V and 5 bases from J, the gap between germline ends came to 16 bases. Germline loops: CDR1 SGHVS, CDR2 FNYEAQ. The CDR3 totals 15 residues. The chain's CDR3 is CASSGGGWSENIQYF. The CDR3 DNA reads TGTGCCAGCAGCGGAGGGGGCTGGTCAGAAAACATTCAGTACTTC.

The sample holds a few counts of this clonotype. The chain carries TRBV10-3 and TRBJ1-2; the D is unclear. V gave up 0 bases and J gave up 4 bases, with 0 bases separating them. Germline CDR1 and CDR2: ENHRY and SYGVKD. There are 11 residues in the CDR3. The DNA of the CDR3 is TGTGCCATCAGTGAGTCCTATGGCTACACCTTC. Protein product: CAISESYGYTF.

A few counts support this clonotype. V and J are TRBV2 and TRBJ1-4, with TRBD1 matching 9 bases. The germline V gene encodes CDR1 SNHLY and CDR2 FYNNEI. The CDR3 sequence is 14 residues long. The V and J ends lost 8 bases and 5 bases, in that order; junction bases with no gene match: 6. CDR3 in DNA: TGTGCCAGCGAAGCGGGGACAGGGAATGAAAAACTGTTTTTT. Translating gives CASEAGTGNEKLFF.

The gene calls are TRBV28 and TRBJ1-1; D is unclear. CDR3 length: 14 amino acids. The ends were cut back, 6 bases at V and 1 base at J, with 12 bases in the middle. The germline CDR1 and CDR2 sequences are MDHEN and SYDVKM. CDR3 sequence reads: CASRPPPGNTEAFF. CDR3 DNA sequence: TGTGCCAGCAGGCCTCCCCCAGGGAACACTGAAGCTTTCTTT.

This clonotype was picked up a small number of times. In nucleotides, the CDR3 is TGTGCCAGCAGTTCGGACGGGCGGGGCTACACCTTC. Translation gives CASSSDGRGYTF. The chain uses TRBV6-6 and TRBJ1-2; no clear D. The CDR3 runs to 12 residues. Germline-derived CDR1 and CDR2 are MNHNY and SVGAGI (reference sequence). The V gene lost 4 bases and the J gene lost 8 bases, with 11 bases spanning the gap.

To note about this clonotype: Given a much more abundant clone one base away, this may be a read error. As DNA, the CDR3 is TGTGCCAGGACCCCGGGACAGAGCTCTGGGGCCAACGTCCTGACTTTC. Protein sequence: CARTPGQSSGANVLTF. The gene calls are TRBV7-8 and TRBJ2-6, with 7 bases aligning to TRBD1. The CDR3 is 16 amino acids. Trimming at V came to 9 bases and at J to 0 bases, leaving 8 bases not matched to a gene. Germline V gene sequence: CDR1 SGHVS, CDR2 FQNEAQ.

This chain connects TRBV28 to TRBJ2-7; TRBD1 matches 7 bases. V trimming: 6 bases; J trimming: 0 bases; junction bases outside the gene matches: 8. Germline V CDR1 and CDR2: MDHEN, SYDVKM. The CDR3 sequence is 15 residues long. CDR3: CASSPGDRSSYEQYV. CDR3 DNA sequence: TGTGCCAGCAGCCCCGGGGACAGAAGCTCCTACGAGCAGTACGTC.

In this sample, this clonotype turned up a few times. The gene calls are TRBV27 and TRBJ1-1; weak D call: TRBD1 (6 bases). V was pared by 4 bases and J by 7 bases, with 16 bases between. CDR3 length: 14 residues. The germline CDR1 and CDR2 sequences are MNHEY and SMNVEV (reference sequence). CDR3: CASSSVQGGFEAFF. CDR3 nucleotide sequence: TGTGCCAGCAGTTCCGTACAGGGAGGTTTTGAAGCTTTCTTT.

This rearrangement joins TRBV11-2 to TRBJ2-3; 16 nucleotides line up with TRBD2. CDR3 size: 17 residues. After removal of 1 base from V and 7 bases from J, the junction contained 5 bases not matched to a gene. Germline lookup yields CDR1 SGHAT and CDR2 FQNNGV. The CDR3 coding sequence is TGTGCCAGCAGCTTAGCTGGGACTAGCGGGGGGGCTTATACGCAGTATTTT. Protein: CASSLAGTSGGAYTQYF.

Comment on this clonotype: A clone one base away is much larger, so this may be a read error. The chain uses TRBV7-2 and TRBJ2-1; D is perhaps TRBD1 or TRBD2 (5 bases each). This CDR3 contains 11 residues. CDR1 is SGHTA, CDR2 FQGNSA, per germline. The CDR3 nucleotides read TGTGCCAACAGCTTAGGGGAGGAGCAGTTCTTC. Protein product: CANSLGEEQFF.